This note documents a single T cell receptor (beta chain) sequence. Its antigen is unidentified. Reverse transcription of about 0.5 to 1 ug RNA was carried out with random hexamers. A multiplex approach, immunoSEQ multiplex PCR, amplified TCR beta CDR3 across 54 Vbeta and 13 Jbeta. TCRdb analysed the immunoSEQ multiplex PCR reads with MiXCR anew, one entry per CDR3 protein. Of roughly 300,000 distinct CDR3 sequences listed, roughly 81% are singletons. High-throughput TCR beta sequencing covered peripheral CD8+ and CD4+ T cells. FACS was used to enrich TEMRA cells, whereas the CD8+ and CD4+ T cells were obtained by negative isolation. The data originate from a study of CD8 T cells in Susac syndrome. Whole-study results and caveats: The study acknowledged a relatively small number of individuals in its TCR sequencing and HLA analysis.

Trimming removed 1 base from V and 1 base from J; junction bases left unmatched: 5. Germline CDR1 LNHDA, CDR2 SQIVND (reference sequence). CDR3 size: 17 residues. The sequence was obtained from a human donor with multiple sclerosis. Sequencing was done on a sample of CD8+ T cells from PBMCs. The rearrangement links TRBV19 to TRBJ2-2; 8 bases align to TRBD1. CDR3 loop: CASSIGPGQGNTGELFF. CDR3 coding DNA: TGTGCCAGTAGTATAGGCCCCGGACAGGGGAACACCGGGGAGCTGTTTTTT.